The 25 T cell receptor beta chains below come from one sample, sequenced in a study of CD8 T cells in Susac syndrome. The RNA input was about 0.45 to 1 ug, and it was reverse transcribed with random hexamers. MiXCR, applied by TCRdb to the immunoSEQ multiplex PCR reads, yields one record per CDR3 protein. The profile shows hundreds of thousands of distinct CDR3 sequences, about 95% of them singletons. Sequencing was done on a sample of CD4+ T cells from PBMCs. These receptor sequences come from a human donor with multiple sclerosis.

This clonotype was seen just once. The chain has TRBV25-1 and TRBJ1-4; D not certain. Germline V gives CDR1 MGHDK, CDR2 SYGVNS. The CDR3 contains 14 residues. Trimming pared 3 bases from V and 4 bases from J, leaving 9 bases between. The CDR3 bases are TGTGCCAGCAGTGATAGTCGGGGTAATGAAAAACTGTTTTTT. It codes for CASSDSRGNEKLFF.

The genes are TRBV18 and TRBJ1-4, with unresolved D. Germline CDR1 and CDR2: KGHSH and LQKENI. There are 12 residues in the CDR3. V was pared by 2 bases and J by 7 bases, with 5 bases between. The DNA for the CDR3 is TGTGCCAGCTCACCAGCCCTTGAAAAACTGTTTTTT. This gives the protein CASSPALEKLFF. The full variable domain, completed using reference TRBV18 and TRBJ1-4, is NAGVMQNPRHLVRRRGQEARLRCSPMKGHSHVYWYRQLPEEGLKFMVYLQKENIIDESGMPKERFSAEFPKEGPSILRIQQVVRGDSAAYFCASSPALEKLFFGSGTQLSVL.

This chain's CDR3 is CATTGQEDSPLHF. The CDR3 bases are TGTGCCACGACGGGACAGGAGGATTCACCCCTCCACTTT. The chain has TRBV10-3 and TRBJ1-6; 8 positions match TRBD1. Trimming cost V 10 bases and J 8 bases; bases outside gene matches: 7. CDR1 and CDR2 (germline): ENHRY, SYGVKD. The CDR3 contains 13 residues.

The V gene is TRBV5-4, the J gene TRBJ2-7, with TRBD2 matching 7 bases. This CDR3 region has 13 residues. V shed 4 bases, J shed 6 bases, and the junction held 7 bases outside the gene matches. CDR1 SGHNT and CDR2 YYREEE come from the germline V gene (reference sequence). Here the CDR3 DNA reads TGTGCCAGCAGCGGCGGGAGCACTGTCGAGCAGTACTTC. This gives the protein CASSGGSTVEQYF.

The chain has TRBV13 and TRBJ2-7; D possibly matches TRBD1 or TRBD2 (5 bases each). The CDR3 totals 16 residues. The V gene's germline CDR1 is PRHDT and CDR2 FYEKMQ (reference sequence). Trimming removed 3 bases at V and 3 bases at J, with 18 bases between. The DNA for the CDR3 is TGTGCCAGCAGCTTGGGACGGCTGGCGGCGCACTACGAGCAGTACTTC. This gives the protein CASSLGRLAAHYEQYF.

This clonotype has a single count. CDR3 loop: CAWSVLNSGRNEQFF. CDR3 coding DNA: TGTGCCTGGAGTGTTTTGAATAGCGGGAGAAATGAGCAGTTCTTC. This chain connects TRBV30 to TRBJ2-1; 9 positions match TRBD2. With 0 bases clipped from V and 7 bases from J, the junction kept 7 bases outside the gene matches. The CDR3 extends over 15 amino acids. Germline V gene lookup returns CDR1 GTSNPN and CDR2 SVGIG (reference sequence).

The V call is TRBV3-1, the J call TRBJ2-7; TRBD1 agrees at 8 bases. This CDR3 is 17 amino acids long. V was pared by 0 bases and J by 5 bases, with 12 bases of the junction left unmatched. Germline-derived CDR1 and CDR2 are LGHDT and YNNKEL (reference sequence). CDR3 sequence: CASSQDQRQGSIHEQYF. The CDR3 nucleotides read TGTGCCAGCAGCCAAGATCAAAGACAGGGGAGCATCCACGAGCAGTACTTC.

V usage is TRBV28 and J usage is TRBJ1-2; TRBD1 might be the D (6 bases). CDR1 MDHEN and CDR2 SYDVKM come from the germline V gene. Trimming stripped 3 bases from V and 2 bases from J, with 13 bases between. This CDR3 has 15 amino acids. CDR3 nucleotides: TGTGCCAGCAGTTTTGGCGGCCAGGGGAACTATGGCTACACCTTC. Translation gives CASSFGGQGNYGYTF.

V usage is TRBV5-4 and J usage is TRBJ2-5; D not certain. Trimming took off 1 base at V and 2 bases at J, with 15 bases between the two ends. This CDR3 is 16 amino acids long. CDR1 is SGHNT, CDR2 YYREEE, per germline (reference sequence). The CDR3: CASSLSGLGKQETQYF. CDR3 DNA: TGTGCCAGCAGCTTGTCCGGCTTAGGTAAACAAGAGACCCAGTACTTC.

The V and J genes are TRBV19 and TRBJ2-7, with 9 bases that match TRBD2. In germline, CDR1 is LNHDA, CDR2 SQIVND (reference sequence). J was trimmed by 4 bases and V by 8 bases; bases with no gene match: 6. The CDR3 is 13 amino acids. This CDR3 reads CASWAGGPYEQYF. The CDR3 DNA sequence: TGTGCCAGTTGGGCGGGAGGGCCGTACGAGCAGTACTTC.

The CDR3 protein is CSATSGTGNEQFF. The CDR3 nucleotides read TGCAGTGCCACCTCCGGGACAGGCAATGAGCAGTTCTTC. This sequence joins TRBV20-1 and TRBJ2-1; 8 bases match TRBD1. Germline CDR1 reads DFQATT; CDR2 reads SNEGSKA (reference sequence). The CDR3 length is 13 residues. V trimming: 6 bases; J trimming: 6 bases; junction bases outside the gene matches: 7.

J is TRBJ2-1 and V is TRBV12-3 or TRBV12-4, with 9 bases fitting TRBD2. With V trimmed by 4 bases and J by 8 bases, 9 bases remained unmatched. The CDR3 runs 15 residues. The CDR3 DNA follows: TGTGCCAGCAGTTCGGCTAGCGGGAAGGTGGATGAGCAGTTCTTC. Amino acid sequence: CASSSASGKVDEQFF.

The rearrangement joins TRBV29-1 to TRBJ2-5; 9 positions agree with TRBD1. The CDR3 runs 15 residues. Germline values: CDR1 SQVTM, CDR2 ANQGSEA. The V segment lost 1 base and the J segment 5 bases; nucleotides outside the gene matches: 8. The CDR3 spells CSVEGGQGGWETQYF. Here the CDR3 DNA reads TGCAGCGTTGAAGGGGGACAGGGTGGTTGGGAGACCCAGTACTTC.

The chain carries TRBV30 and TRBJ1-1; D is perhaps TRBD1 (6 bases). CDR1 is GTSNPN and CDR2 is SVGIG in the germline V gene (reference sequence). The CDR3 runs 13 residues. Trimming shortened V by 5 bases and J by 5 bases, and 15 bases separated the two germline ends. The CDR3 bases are TGTGCCTGGTCAAGGGGGGGGGTGACTGAAGCTTTCTTT. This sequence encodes CAWSRGGVTEAFF.

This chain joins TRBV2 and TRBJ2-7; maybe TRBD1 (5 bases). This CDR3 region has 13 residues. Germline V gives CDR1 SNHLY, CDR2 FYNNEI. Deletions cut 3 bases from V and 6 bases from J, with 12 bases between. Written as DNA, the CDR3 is TGTGCCAGCAGTGAGGACACCCTGACCGAGCAGTACTTC. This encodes CASSEDTLTEQYF.

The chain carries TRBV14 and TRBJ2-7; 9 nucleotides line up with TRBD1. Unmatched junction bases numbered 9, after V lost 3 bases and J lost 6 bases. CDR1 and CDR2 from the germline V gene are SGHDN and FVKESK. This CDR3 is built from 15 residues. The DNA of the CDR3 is TGTGCCAGCAGCCAGAAGACAGGGGGGAGAACCGAGCAGTACTTC. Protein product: CASSQKTGGRTEQYF.

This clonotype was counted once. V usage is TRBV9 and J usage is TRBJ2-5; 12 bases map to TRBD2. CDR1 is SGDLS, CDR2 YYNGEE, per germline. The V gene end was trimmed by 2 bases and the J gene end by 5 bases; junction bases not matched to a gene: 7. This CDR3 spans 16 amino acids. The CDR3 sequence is CASSVLTSGGLETQYF. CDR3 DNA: TGTGCCAGCAGCGTCCTGACTAGCGGGGGACTCGAGACCCAGTACTTC.

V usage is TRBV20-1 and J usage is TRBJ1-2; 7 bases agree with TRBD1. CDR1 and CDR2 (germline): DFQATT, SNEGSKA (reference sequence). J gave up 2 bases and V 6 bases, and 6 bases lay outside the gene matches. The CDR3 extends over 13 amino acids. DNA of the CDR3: TGCAGTGCCCCTGGACAGGCGAACTATGGCTACACCTTC. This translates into CSAPGQANYGYTF.

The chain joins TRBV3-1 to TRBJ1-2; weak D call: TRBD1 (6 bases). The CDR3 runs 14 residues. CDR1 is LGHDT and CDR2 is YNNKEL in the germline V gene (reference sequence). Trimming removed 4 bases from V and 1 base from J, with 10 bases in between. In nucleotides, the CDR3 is TGTGCCAGCAGCCGTGGGACATTTAACTATGGCTACACCTTC. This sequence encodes CASSRGTFNYGYTF.

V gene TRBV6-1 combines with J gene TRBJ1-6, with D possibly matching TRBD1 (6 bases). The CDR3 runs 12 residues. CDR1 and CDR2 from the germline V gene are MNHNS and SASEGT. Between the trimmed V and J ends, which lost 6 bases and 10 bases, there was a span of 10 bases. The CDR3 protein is CASSRGQSPLHF. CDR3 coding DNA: TGTGCCAGCAGCCGAGGACAGTCACCCCTCCACTTT.

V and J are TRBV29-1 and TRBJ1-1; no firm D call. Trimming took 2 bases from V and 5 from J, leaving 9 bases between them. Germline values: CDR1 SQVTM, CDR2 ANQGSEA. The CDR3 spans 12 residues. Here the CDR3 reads CSVEMGRTEAFF. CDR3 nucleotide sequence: TGCAGCGTTGAAATGGGTCGGACTGAAGCTTTCTTT. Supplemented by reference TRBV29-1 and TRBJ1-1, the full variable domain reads SAVISQKPSRDICQRGTSLTIQCQVDSQVTMMFWYRQQPGQSLTLIATANQGSEATYESGFVIDKFPISRPNLTFSTLTVSNMSPEDSSIYLCSVEMGRTEAFFGQGTRLTVV.

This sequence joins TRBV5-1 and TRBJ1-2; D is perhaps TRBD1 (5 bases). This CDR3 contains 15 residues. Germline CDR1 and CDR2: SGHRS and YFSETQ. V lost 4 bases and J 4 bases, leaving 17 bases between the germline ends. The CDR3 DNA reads TGCGCCAGCAGCGGAACCGGGACTCTTGGCTATGGCTACACCTTC. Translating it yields CASSGTGTLGYGYTF.

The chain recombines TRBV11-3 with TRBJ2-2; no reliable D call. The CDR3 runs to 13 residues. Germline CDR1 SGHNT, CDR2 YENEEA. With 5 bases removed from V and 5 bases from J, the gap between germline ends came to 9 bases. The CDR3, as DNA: TGTGCCAGCAGCCCCGTCACGACCGGGGAGCTGTTTTTT. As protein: CASSPVTTGELFF.

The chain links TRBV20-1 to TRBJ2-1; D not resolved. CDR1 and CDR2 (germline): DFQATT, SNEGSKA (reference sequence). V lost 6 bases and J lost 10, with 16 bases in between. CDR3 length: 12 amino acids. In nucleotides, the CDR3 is TGCAGTGCCCCCCTTGAGCGCTCGGAGCAGTTCTTC. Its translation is CSAPLERSEQFF.

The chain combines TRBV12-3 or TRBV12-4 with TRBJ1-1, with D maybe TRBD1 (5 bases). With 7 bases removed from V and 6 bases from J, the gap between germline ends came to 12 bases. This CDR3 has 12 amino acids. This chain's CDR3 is CASTEGDPEAFF. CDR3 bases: TGTGCCAGCACCGAAGGGGATCCTGAAGCTTTCTTT.